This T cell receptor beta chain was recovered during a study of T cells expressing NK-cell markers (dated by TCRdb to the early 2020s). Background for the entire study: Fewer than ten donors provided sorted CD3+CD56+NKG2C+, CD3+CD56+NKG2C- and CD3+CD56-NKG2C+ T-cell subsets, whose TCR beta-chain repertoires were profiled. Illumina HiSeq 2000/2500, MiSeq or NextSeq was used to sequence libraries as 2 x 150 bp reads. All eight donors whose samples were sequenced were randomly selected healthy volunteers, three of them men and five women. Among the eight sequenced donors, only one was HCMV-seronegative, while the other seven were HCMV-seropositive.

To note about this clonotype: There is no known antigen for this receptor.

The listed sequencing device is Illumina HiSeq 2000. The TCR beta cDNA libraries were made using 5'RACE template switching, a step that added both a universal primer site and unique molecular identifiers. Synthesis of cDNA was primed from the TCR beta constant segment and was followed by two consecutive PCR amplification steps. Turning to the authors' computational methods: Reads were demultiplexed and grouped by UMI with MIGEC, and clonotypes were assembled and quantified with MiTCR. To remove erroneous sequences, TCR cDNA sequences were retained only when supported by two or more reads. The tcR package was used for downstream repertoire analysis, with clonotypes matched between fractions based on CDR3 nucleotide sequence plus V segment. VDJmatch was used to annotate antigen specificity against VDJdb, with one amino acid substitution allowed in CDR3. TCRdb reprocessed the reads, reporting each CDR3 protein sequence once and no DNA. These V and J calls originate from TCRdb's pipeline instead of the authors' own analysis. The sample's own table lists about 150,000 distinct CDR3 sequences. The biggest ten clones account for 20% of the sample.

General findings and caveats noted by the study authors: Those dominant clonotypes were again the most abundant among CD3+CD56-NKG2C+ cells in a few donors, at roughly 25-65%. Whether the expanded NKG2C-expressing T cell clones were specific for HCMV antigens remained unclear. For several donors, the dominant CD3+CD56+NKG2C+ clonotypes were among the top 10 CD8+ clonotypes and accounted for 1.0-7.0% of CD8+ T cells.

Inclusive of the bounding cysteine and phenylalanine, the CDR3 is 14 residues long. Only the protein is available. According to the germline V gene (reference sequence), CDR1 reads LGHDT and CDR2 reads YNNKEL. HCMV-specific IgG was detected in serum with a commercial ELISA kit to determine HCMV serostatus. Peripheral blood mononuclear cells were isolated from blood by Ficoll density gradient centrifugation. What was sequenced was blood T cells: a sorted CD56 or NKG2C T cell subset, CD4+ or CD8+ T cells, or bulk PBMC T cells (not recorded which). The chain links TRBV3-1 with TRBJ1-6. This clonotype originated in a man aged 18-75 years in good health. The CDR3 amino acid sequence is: CASSQVSAGSPLHF.